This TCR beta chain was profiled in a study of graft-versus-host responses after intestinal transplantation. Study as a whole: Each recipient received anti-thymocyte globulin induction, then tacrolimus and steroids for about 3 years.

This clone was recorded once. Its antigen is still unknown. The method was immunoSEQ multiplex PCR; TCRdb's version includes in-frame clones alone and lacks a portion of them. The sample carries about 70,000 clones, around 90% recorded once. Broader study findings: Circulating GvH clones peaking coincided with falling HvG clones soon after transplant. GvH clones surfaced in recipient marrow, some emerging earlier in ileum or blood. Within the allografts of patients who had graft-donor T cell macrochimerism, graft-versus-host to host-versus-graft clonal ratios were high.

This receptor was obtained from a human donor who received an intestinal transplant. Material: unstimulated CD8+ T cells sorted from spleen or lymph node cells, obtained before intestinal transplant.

The CDR3 bases are TGCGCCAGCAGCTTGGATGGGGGCCAGGGTAGGAGCCAGCATTTT. This translates into CASSLDGGQGRSQHF. The gene calls are TRBV5-1 and TRBJ1-5; D is perhaps TRBD1 (6 bases). Looked up from germline, CDR1 is SGHRS and CDR2 is YFSETQ. CDR3 length: 15 amino acids. Between the trimmed V and J ends, which lost 0 bases and 12 bases, there was a span of 19 bases.